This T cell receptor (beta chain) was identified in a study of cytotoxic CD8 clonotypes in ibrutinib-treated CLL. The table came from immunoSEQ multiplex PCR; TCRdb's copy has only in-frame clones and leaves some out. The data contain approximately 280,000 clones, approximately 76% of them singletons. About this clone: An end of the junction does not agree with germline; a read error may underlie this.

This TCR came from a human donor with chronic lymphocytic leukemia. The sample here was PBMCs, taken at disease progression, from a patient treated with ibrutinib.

The CDR3 coding sequence is TGTGCCAGCAGGGAAGACCGTTACACTGAAGCTTTCTTT. This gives the protein CASREDRYTEAFF. V is TRBV2 and J is TRBJ1-1; D remains unclear. CDR1 and CDR2 from the germline V gene are SNHLY and FYNNEI. The CDR3 is 13 residues long.